These T cell receptor beta chains were read from a single sample in a study of blood T cells in healthy people across ages. Using its own MiXCR run on the 5' RACE reads, TCRdb lists one record per CDR3 protein. The sample holds about a million distinct CDR3 sequences; less than 45% are singletons and the top ten take roughly 14%. The sample taken for sequencing was blood. The origin of the receptors is a man younger than 30 in good health. Each CDR3 is given with its conserved first and last residue. D genes are given only for firm matches.

TRBD1,TRBJ1-4,TRBV7-9,CTSSSHRDSIEKLFF
.,TRBJ1-1,TRBV4-1,CASSPTQMGRTEAFF
.,TRBJ1-5,TRBV6-1,CASSEAPSPGHLNQPQHF
.,TRBJ1-2,TRBV20-1,CSVTTGTNYGYTF
.,TRBJ1-1,TRBV30,CAWSVTVGEAFF
.,TRBJ1-5,TRBV11-1,CASRPGQGSDGYTFGSGTKHF
.,TRBJ2-5,TRBV5-1,CASSLVLAQETQYF
TRBD1,TRBJ1-2,TRBV6-5,CASSYLDRVGGYTF
.,TRBJ1-6,TRBV6-5,CASSYKVSGGRRTLHF
.,TRBJ2-3,TRBV7-3,CASSLWEGASDTQYF
.,TRBJ1-5,TRBV21-1,CASSNGGGPYSNQPQHF
.,TRBJ2-7,TRBV6-2/TRBV6-3,CASSYGQGWGNEQYF
.,TRBJ2-1,TRBV4-3,CASSRFNEQFF
.,TRBJ2-7,TRBV4-1,CASSQEPGPYEQYF
.,TRBJ1-1,TRBV9,CASSASGAIGNTEAFF
TRBD1,TRBJ2-5,TRBV20-1,CSAGTAQTYNEQYF
.,TRBJ2-5,TRBV6-7,CATYSGHTIQETQYF
.,TRBJ1-4,TRBV27,CASGWGRTTNEKLFF
.,TRBJ1-2,TRBV20-1,CSASLGLYGYTF
.,TRBJ1-4,TRBV4-1,CASSAGKLFF
.,TRBJ1-4,TRBV7-2,CASSPRPGEKLFF
.,TRBJ2-3,TRBV10-3,CAISESKSTDTQYF
.,TRBJ1-2,TRBV3-1,CASSRLITDYGYTF
TRBD2,.,TRBV10-3,CAISGGLTSGGYEQYF
.,TRBJ2-1,TRBV20-1,CSARARAYNEQFF
TRBD1,TRBJ1-4,TRBV25-1,CACSVDRASEKLFF
.,TRBJ2-7,TRBV12-3/TRBV12-4,CASSQLGRERILLPNPYEQYF
.,TRBJ2-1,TRBV5-1,CASSGGQISYNEQFF
.,TRBJ2-7,TRBV13,CASRMGNEGSVYEQYF
TRBD2,TRBJ2-1,TRBV12-3/TRBV12-4,CASSLGFGGGPPYYEQFF
.,TRBJ1-6,TRBV12-3/TRBV12-4,CASSLNRIESPLHF
TRBD1,TRBJ2-1,TRBV4-3,CASSQDLDREYNEQFF
.,TRBJ2-5,TRBV20-1,CSAQPGVGYQETQYF
.,TRBJ1-3,TRBV4-2,CASSQDRGFGNTIYF
TRBD1,TRBJ2-7,TRBV7-2,CASSYSGGPESYEQYF
.,TRBJ2-3,TRBV6-2/TRBV6-3,CVSSWEGNTQYF
TRBD1,TRBJ1-1,TRBV4-2,CASSQRPGQPNTEAFF
TRBD1,TRBJ2-4,TRBV28,CASSSPGTGSGDIQYF
.,TRBJ1-1,TRBV9,CASSARTDTEAFF
.,TRBJ2-3,TRBV10-3,CAIRTLAGPDTQYF
TRBD1,TRBJ1-5,TRBV24-1,CATSDPPDRGGQPQHF
.,TRBJ2-5,TRBV6-6,CASRSSGVWETQYF
.,TRBJ1-2,TRBV12-5,CASGLGDSGYTF
.,TRBJ1-1,TRBV7-9,CASSPFQTTGSTEAFF
.,TRBJ1-1,TRBV10-3,CAISESGKITEAFF
TRBD1,TRBJ2-3,TRBV29-1,CSVGNRGTITDTQYF